This T cell receptor (beta chain) was documented in a study of blood T cell repertoires in COVID-19. Losses at the gene ends were 5 bases for V and 4 bases for J; bases not matched to a gene: 7. CDR3 length: 15 residues. Germline assignment: CDR1 SGHTA and CDR2 FQGTGA. The protocol was immunoSEQ multiplex PCR, while the TCRdb copy is restricted to in-frame clones and leaves out a portion. Altogether 20,000 to 30,000 clones are present, 82% being singletons, with the ten largest covering approximately 8.4%. The rearrangement links TRBV7-3 to TRBJ2-3; 9 bases are shared with TRBD1. Source material: peripheral blood. The origin of this receptor is a human donor in a cohort sampled during active COVID-19. CDR3 coding DNA: TGTGCCAGCAGCCCTAAGGGACAGGGCCCAGATACGCAGTATTTT. Its protein product is CASSPKGQGPDTQYF.